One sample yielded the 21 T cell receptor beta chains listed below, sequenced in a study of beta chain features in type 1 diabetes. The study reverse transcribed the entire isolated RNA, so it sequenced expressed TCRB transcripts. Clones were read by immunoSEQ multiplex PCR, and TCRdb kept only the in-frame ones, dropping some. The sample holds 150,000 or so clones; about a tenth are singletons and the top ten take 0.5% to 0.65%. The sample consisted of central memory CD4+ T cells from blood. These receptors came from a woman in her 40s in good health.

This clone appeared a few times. CDR3 sequence (DNA): TGTGCCAGCAGCTTAGAGCGGGTCTACGAGCAGTACTTC. Translating it yields CASSLERVYEQYF. V and J are TRBV7-2 and TRBJ2-7; TRBD2 might be the D (6 bases). This CDR3 is built from 13 residues. Per germline, CDR1 SGHTA and CDR2 FQGNSA. Deletions cut 1 base from V and 3 bases from J, with 7 bases between. Supplemented by reference TRBV7-2 and TRBJ2-7, the full variable domain reads GAGVSQSPSNKVTEKGKDVELRCDPISGHTALYWYRQSLGQGLEFLIYFQGNSAPDKSGLPSDRFSAERTGGSVSTLTIQRTQQEDSAVYLCASSLERVYEQYFGPGTRLTVT.

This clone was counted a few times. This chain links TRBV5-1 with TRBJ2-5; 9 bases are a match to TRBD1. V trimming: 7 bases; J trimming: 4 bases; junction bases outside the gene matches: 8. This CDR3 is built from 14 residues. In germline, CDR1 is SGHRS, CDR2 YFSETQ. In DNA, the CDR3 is TGCGCCAGCCGAGCCCGGGACAGGGCAGAGACCCAGTACTTC. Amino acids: CASRARDRAETQYF.

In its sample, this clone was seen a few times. The CDR3 bases are TGTGCCAGCGGTCGAGAGCGGGGCTACGAGCAGTACTTC. This encodes CASGRERGYEQYF. The chain joins TRBV6-5 to TRBJ2-7, with 7 bases lining up with TRBD2. V shed 8 bases, J shed 3 bases, and the junction held 7 bases outside the gene matches. The CDR3 spans 13 residues. The germline gives CDR1 MNHEY, CDR2 SVGAGI.

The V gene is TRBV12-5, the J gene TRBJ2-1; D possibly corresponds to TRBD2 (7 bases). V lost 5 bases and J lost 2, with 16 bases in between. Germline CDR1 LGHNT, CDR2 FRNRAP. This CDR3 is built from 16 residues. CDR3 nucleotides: TGTGCTAGTGGTCCTTGGGGGGGCTCAGCCTACAATGAGCAGTTCTTC. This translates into CASGPWGGSAYNEQFF.

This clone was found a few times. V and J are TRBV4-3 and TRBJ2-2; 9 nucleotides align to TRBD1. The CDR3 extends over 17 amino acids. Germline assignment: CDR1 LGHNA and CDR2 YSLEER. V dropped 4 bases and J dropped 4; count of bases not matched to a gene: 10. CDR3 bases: TGCGCCAGCAGCCGCGAATATACAGGGGGCAGCACCGGGGAGCTGTTTTTT. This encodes CASSREYTGGSTGELFF.

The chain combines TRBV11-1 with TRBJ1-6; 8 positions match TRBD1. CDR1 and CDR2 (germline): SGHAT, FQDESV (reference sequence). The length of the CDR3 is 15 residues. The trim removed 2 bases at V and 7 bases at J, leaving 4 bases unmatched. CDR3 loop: CASSLSNRGNSPLHF. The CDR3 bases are TGTGCCAGCAGCTTATCGAACAGGGGGAATTCACCCCTCCACTTT.

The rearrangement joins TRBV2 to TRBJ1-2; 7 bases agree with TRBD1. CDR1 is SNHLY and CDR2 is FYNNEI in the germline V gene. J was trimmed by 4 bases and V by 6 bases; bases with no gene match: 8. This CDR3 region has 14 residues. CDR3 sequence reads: CASRPGGVIYGYTF. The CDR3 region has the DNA TGTGCCAGCAGGCCAGGGGGAGTCATCTATGGCTACACCTTC.

CDR3 region: CASSIAGDQTQYF. For the CDR3, the DNA is TGTGCCAGTAGTATAGCAGGGGATCAGACCCAGTACTTC. The V and J genes are TRBV19 and TRBJ2-5; possibly TRBD1 for D (6 bases). Trimming took off 1 base at V and 6 bases at J, with 9 bases between the two ends. Germline CDR1 and CDR2: LNHDA and SQIVND (reference sequence). CDR3 length equals 13 residues. Full variable domain (remainder filled in from reference TRBV19 and TRBJ2-5): DGGITQSPKYLFRKEGQNVTLSCEQNLNHDAMYWYRQDPGQGLRLIYYSQIVNDFQKGDIAEGYSVSREKKESFPLTVTSAQKNPTAFYLCASSIAGDQTQYFGPGTRLLVL.

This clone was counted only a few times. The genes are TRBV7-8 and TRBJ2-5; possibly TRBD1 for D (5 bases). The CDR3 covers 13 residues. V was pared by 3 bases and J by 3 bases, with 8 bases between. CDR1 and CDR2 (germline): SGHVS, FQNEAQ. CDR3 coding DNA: TGTGCCAGCAGCTTCCCAGGGAAAGAGACCCAGTACTTC. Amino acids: CASSFPGKETQYF.

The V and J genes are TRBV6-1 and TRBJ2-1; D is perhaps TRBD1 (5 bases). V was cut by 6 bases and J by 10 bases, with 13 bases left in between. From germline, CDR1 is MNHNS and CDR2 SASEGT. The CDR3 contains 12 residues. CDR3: CASRPQTGEQFF. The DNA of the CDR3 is TGTGCCAGCAGACCCCAAACAGGCGAGCAGTTCTTC.

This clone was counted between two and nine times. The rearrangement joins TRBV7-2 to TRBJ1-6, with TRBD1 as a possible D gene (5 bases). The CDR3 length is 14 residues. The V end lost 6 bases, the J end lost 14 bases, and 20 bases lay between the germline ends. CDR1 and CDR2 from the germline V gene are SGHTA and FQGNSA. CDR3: CASRIGINGGTLHF. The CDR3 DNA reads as TGTGCCAGCAGAATTGGGATAAACGGGGGGACCCTCCACTTT. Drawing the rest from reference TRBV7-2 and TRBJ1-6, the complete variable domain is GAGVSQSPSNKVTEKGKDVELRCDPISGHTALYWYRQSLGQGLEFLIYFQGNSAPDKSGLPSDRFSAERTGGSVSTLTIQRTQQEDSAVYLCASRIGINGGTLHFGNGTRLTVT.

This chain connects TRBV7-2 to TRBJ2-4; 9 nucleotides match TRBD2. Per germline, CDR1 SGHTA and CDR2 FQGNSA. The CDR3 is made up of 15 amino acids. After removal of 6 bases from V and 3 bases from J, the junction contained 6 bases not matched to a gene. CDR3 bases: TGTGCCAGCAGGGGCGGGGGGGCGGTCAAAAACATTCAGTACTTC. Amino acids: CASRGGGAVKNIQYF.

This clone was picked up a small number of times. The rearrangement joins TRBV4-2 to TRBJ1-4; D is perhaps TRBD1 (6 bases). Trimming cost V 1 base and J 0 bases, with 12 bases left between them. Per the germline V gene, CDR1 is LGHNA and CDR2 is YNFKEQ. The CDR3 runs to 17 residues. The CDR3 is CASSQGGQGTTNEKLFF. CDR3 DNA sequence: TGTGCCAGCAGCCAAGGGGGGCAGGGAACAACTAATGAAAAACTGTTTTTT.

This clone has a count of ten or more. The CDR3 coding sequence is TGTGCCAGCACCGACACGGGATCCTCCTACAATGAGCAGTTCTTC. Amino acids: CASTDTGSSYNEQFF. The chain couples TRBV7-9 to TRBJ2-1, with D possibly being TRBD2 (5 bases). V was shortened by 7 bases and J by 0 bases, with 13 bases between the two germline ends. CDR1 SEHNR and CDR2 FQNEAQ come from the germline V gene (reference sequence). The CDR3 runs to 15 residues. The complete variable domain, with remaining parts taken from reference TRBV7-9 and TRBJ2-1, reads DTGVSQNPRHKITKRGQNVTFRCDPISEHNRLYWYRQTLGQGPEFLTYFQNEAQLEKSRLLSDRFSAERPKGSFSTLEIQRTEQGDSAMYLCASTDTGSSYNEQFFGPGTRLTVL.

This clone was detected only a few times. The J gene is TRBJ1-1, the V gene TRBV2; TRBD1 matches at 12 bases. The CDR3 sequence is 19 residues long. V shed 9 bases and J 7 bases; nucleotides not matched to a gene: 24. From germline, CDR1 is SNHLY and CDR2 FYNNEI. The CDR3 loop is CARERTGDRGRGVGGEAFF. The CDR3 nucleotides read TGTGCCAGAGAGAGGACCGGGGACAGGGGGCGCGGAGTCGGGGGTGAAGCTTTCTTT.

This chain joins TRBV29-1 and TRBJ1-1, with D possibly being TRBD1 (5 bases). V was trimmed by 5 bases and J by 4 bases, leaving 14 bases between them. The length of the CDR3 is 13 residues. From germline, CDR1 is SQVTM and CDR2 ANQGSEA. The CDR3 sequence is CSVQGFQGTEAFF. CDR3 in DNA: TGCAGCGTTCAGGGATTCCAGGGCACTGAAGCTTTCTTT.

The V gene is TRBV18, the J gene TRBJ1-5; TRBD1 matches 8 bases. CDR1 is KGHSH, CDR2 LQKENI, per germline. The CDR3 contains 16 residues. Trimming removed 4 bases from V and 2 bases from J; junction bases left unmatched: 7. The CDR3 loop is CASSQGTGVGNQPQHF. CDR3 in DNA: TGTGCCAGCTCACAGGGGACAGGAGTCGGCAATCAGCCCCAGCATTTT.

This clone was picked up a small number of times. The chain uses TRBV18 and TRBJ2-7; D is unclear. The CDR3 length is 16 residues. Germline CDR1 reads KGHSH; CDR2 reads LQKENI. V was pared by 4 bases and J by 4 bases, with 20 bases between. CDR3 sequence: CASSRQKTLHPYEQYF. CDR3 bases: TGTGCCAGCTCACGCCAGAAAACCTTACATCCTTACGAGCAGTACTTC.

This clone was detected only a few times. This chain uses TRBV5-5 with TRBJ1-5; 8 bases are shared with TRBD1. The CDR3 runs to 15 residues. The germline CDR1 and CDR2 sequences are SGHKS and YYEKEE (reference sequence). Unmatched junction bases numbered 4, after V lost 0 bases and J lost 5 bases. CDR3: CASSLGDRYHQPQHF. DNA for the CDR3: TGTGCCAGCAGCTTGGGGGACAGGTATCATCAGCCCCAGCATTTT.

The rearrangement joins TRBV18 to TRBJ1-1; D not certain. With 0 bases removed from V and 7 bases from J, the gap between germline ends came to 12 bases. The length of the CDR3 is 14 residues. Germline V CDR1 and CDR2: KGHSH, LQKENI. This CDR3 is CASSPPRDLSEAFF. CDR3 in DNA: TGTGCCAGCTCACCACCGAGGGATTTGAGTGAAGCTTTCTTT. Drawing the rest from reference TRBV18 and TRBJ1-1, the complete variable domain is NAGVMQNPRHLVRRRGQEARLRCSPMKGHSHVYWYRQLPEEGLKFMVYLQKENIIDESGMPKERFSAEFPKEGPSILRIQQVVRGDSAAYFCASSPPRDLSEAFFGQGTRLTVV.

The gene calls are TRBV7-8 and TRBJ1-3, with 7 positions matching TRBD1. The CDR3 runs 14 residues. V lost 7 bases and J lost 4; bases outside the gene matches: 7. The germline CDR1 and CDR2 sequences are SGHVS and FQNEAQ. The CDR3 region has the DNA TGTGCCAGCACCTTGACAGGGTCGGGAAACACCATATATTTT. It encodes CASTLTGSGNTIYF.